This TCR beta chain was captured in a study of monozygotic twins with inflammatory bowel disease. One entry per CDR3 protein, without DNA, is what TCRdb gives after re-calling the 5' RACE reads. This sample's clone table lists 200,000 to 250,000 distinct CDR3 sequences. Germline-derived CDR1 and CDR2 are LNHDA and SQIVND (reference sequence). This CDR3 comprises 13 residues. Study results and limitations: Twins classed as concordant or discordant showed no difference in repertoire similarity, possibly from limited power. IBD patients showed reduced TCRbeta diversity (inverse Simpson) versus healthy co-twins. Patient-to-patient differences in immunosuppressive treatment may have added variability to the repertoires.

Turning to this clonotype: The target antigen is unknown.

The rearrangement links TRBV19 to TRBJ1-2; TCRdb indicates TRBD1, and absent DNA this call remains unverified. The source is a human donor with ulcerative colitis or Crohn's disease, or a healthy co-twin of an affected twin (not recorded which). The sequenced sample consisted of blood. The CDR3 region is CASSPVSGRGYTF. Full variable domain (remainder filled in from reference TRBV19 and TRBJ1-2): DGGITQSPKYLFRKEGQNVTLSCEQNLNHDAMYWYRQDPGQGLRLIYYSQIVNDFQKGDIAEGYSVSREKKESFPLTVTSAQKNPTAFYLCASSPVSGRGYTFGSGTRLTVV.